The clone carrying this T cell receptor beta chain showed up just a few times. No antigen is known for it. The entry originates in a study of blood T cells in healthy people across ages. Study-wide findings and caveats: Changes seen in expanded clonotypes were possibly confounded by donor CMV status left unknown.

CDR3 size: 17 residues. Germline V CDR1 and CDR2: SGHAT, FQDESV (reference sequence). V lost 1 base, J lost 6 bases, and 20 bases lay in between. A second PCR, run for roughly 6 to 11 cycles, used a sample-barcoded 5' primer plus a J-beta primer mix. Each CDR3 protein gets one entry after TCRdb re-called the 5' RACE reads with MiXCR. The sample includes over a million distinct CDR3 sequences, more than 40% of them seen just once. The chain carries TRBV11-1 and TRBJ2-3, with a tentative D call TRBD1 (6 bases). The sequenced material came from blood. The sequence came from a woman aged 60-70 years in good health. CDR3 nucleotide sequence: TGTGCCAGCAGCTTAGGATCCAGGGGCAAGAGGTCGGATACGCAGTATTTT. It is translated as CASSLGSRGKRSDTQYF.